This record looks at one T cell receptor (beta chain) sequence and its context. Its cognate antigen is unknown. The record originates from a study of long-term antiretroviral therapy in people with HIV. Study-level findings and limits: Researchers lacked any data on ART adherence, viral resistance or therapy changes. Pre-ART-expanded clones dominated the repertoire at all time points. Once patients were on ART, diversity went higher but still fell short of transplant donor controls.

Donors needed at least one pre-ART PBMC sample plus at least two post-ART samples. Runs used v3.0 of the immunoSEQ assay and were done at survey level. Generated by immunoSEQ multiplex PCR, the TCRdb table keeps only in-frame clones and is missing some. The profile shows more than 15,000 clones, roughly 73% of them singletons. The sequencing used unsorted PBMCs, collected at the start of antiretroviral therapy, before treatment. This receptor was taken from a woman in her forties with HIV.

CDR3 coding DNA: TGTGCCAGCAGCACCGGGGGCACCGGGGAGCTGTTTTTT. Its translation is CASSTGGTGELFF. This chain joins TRBV7-3 and TRBJ2-2; D may be TRBD2 (6 bases). V was shortened by 5 bases and J by 4 bases, with 8 bases between the two germline ends. The CDR3 contains 13 residues. Germline V gene lookup returns CDR1 SGHTA and CDR2 FQGTGA.